This TCR beta chain was retrieved from a study of T cells after yellow fever vaccination. Study-level background: The fractions with low cell numbers were processed using SMART-Seq v4 Ultra Low Input.

CDR3 size: 15 residues. Germline V gene data show CDR1 as SGHKS and CDR2 as YYEKEE (reference sequence). The germline V and J ends were trimmed by 0 bases and 3 bases, with 11 bases remaining between them. This clonotype was observed a handful of times. TCRdb re-analysed the 5' RACE reads in MiXCR, keeping a single row per CDR3 protein. The sample has approximately 340,000 distinct CDR3 sequences, roughly 8.7% seen once. V is TRBV5-5 and J is TRBJ2-3; D not resolved. The sample was PBMCs, taken on the day of the first yellow fever vaccination. The receptor was derived from a man aged 18 to 29 who received the YFV17D yellow fever vaccine. The CDR3 loop reads CASSLDRQATDTQYF. CDR3 in DNA: TGTGCCAGCAGCTTGGATCGGCAGGCTACAGATACGCAGTATTTT.